The 16 T cell receptor beta chains listed next were all sequenced from one sample in a study of tumor and adjacent non-tumor tissue in lung cancer. This sample's RNA came from whole unsorted tissue. Three rounds of nested PCR, following a modified ARM-PCR protocol, produced the TCRbeta library. Using its own MiXCR run on the multiplex PCR reads, TCRdb lists one record per CDR3 protein. The data hold over 130,000 distinct CDR3 sequences, with approximately 66% observed a single time. The sample was lung tumor tissue. The receptors derive from a man aged 60-69 years with small cell lung cancer.

The chain uses TRBV5-1 and TRBJ1-1; no reliable D call. The CDR3 covers 15 residues. The ends were cut back, 0 bases at V and 8 bases at J, with 17 bases in the middle. The germline CDR1 and CDR2 sequences are SGHRS and YFSETQ. CDR3 loop: CASSLANDGEYEAFF. The CDR3 coding sequence is TGCGCCAGCAGCTTGGCCAATGATGGGGAGTACGAAGCTTTCTTT.

A remark on this clonotype: A much larger clone is a single base away; this may be a read error. CDR3 region: CASSVGLWLGDTQYF. The CDR3, as DNA: TGTGCCAGCAGCGTGGGCCTGTGGCTAGGGGATACGCAGTATTTT. This chain links TRBV5-6 with TRBJ2-3; D ambiguous. The CDR3 length is 15 residues. Germline V gene data show CDR1 as SGHDT and CDR2 as YYEEEE. V lost 4 bases and J lost 6, with 18 bases in between.

Remarks on this clonotype: Given the absence of the conserved phenylalanine or tryptophan at the CDR3 end, a read error is likely. V is TRBV10-3 and J is TRBJ2-3; TRBD1 might be the D (6 bases). Germline V gene lookup returns CDR1 ENHRY and CDR2 SYGVKD. The CDR3 has 12 residues. Trimming cost V 10 bases and J 2 bases, with 10 bases left between them. The CDR3 region has the DNA TGTGCCACCGGACAGAACACAGATACGCAGTATATT. Encoded protein: CATGQNTDTQYI.

This clonotype was counted at least ten times. J is TRBJ2-5 and V is TRBV4-2; no clear D. Germline loops: CDR1 LGHNA, CDR2 YNFKEQ. The CDR3 covers 13 residues. V lost 0 bases and J 3 bases, leaving 5 bases between the germline ends. CDR3 region: CASSQEAEETQYF. The CDR3, as DNA: TGTGCCAGCAGCCAAGAAGCAGAAGAGACCCAGTACTTC.

The rearrangement uses TRBV11-2 and TRBJ2-7; D uncertain. Trimming shortened V by 7 bases and J by 6 bases, and 13 bases separated the two germline ends. This CDR3 is built from 12 residues. The germline V gene encodes CDR1 SGHAT and CDR2 FQNNGV. The CDR3 DNA follows: TGTGCCAGCAACCAGGTCTTCGCCGAGCAGTACGTC. As protein: CASNQVFAEQYV.

The V call is TRBV12-3 or TRBV12-4, the J call TRBJ2-2, with 12 bases matching TRBD2. The CDR3 covers 17 residues. The junction had 5 bases not matched to a gene; V was cut back by 4 bases and J by 2 bases. The DNA for the CDR3 is TGTGCCAGCAGTTCTAGCGGGAGGGGACTTAACACCGGGGAGCTGTTTTTT. Translating it yields CASSSSGRGLNTGELFF.

The rearrangement links TRBV7-8 to TRBJ2-3, with 8 positions matching TRBD2. Germline V gives CDR1 SGHVS, CDR2 FQNEAQ. The CDR3 length is 16 residues. V was clipped by 4 bases and J by 6 bases; unmatched bases: 12. In DNA form, the CDR3 reads TGTGCCAGCAGCTCAGCAAGCGGGAGCCCTGGGGATACGCAGTATTTT. It specifies CASSSASGSPGDTQYF. Combining the CDR3 with reference TRBV7-8 and TRBJ2-3 gives the whole variable domain GAGVSQSPRYKVAKRGQDVALRCDPISGHVSLFWYQQALGQGPEFLTYFQNEAQLDKSGLPSDRFFAERPEGSVSTLKIQRTQQEDSAVYLCASSSASGSPGDTQYFGPGTRLTVL.

Relative to its sample, this clonotype is medium-sized. The chain carries TRBV11-1 and TRBJ2-1; possible D gene TRBD2, 6 bases. V dropped 1 base and J dropped 9 bases, with 16 bases sitting between them. This CDR3 region has 15 residues. The germline gives CDR1 SGHAT, CDR2 FQDESV (reference sequence). This chain's CDR3 is CASSLGQMLGGEQFF. The CDR3, as DNA: TGTGCCAGCAGCTTAGGACAGATGCTCGGGGGTGAGCAGTTCTTC.

The CDR3 here is CASSYRLAFSYNEQFF. CDR3 DNA sequence: TGTGCCAGCAGTTACAGACTAGCATTTTCCTACAATGAGCAGTTCTTC. The V call is TRBV6-2 or TRBV6-3, the J call TRBJ2-1, with 7 nucleotides matching TRBD2. The germline V gene has CDR1 MNHEY and CDR2 SVGEGT. The CDR3 sequence is 16 residues long. Germline trimming cut 2 bases from V and 1 base from J; bases unmatched to any gene: 5.

As to this clonotype: A much larger clone lies one base from this, so it may be a read error. This chain connects TRBV20-1 to TRBJ2-5, with 7 bases that match TRBD2. The J segment lost 0 bases and the V segment lost 5 bases, leaving 6 bases of the junction unmatched. Germline V CDR1 and CDR2: DFQATT, SNEGSKA (reference sequence). This CDR3 is built from 14 residues. CDR3 in DNA: TGCAGTGCTCCGGCGGGGACTAACCAAGAGACCCAGTACTTC. Translation gives CSAPAGTNQETQYF.

A note on this clonotype: Lacking the conserved final phenylalanine or tryptophan, this CDR3 likely reflects a read error. The genes are TRBV20-1 and TRBJ2-1; D call uncertain. The CDR3 sequence is 12 residues long. Germline CDR1 DFQATT, CDR2 SNEGSKA (reference sequence). Trimming left V 3 bases short and J 3 bases short, with 6 bases between. The CDR3 reads CSARGNYNEQFI. Written as DNA, the CDR3 is TGCAGTGCTAGGGGGAACTACAATGAGCAGTTCATC.

As concerns this clonotype: Because the CDR3 is missing its conserved closing phenylalanine or tryptophan, this is likely a read error. The chain joins TRBV5-5 to TRBJ1-1, with TRBD1 as a possible D gene (6 bases). Germline V CDR1 and CDR2: SGHKS, YYEKEE (reference sequence). The CDR3 consists of 14 residues. V lost 2 bases, J lost 4 bases, and 12 bases lay in between. CDR3 nucleotide sequence: TGTGCCAGCAGCTTTACAGGGCCGATCACTGAAGCTTTCTTA. It encodes CASSFTGPITEAFL.

This rearrangement joins TRBV12-5 to TRBJ2-3; D ambiguous. The CDR3 is 16 residues long. V lost 5 bases to trimming and J lost 2 bases, with 17 bases between them. The germline CDR1 and CDR2 sequences are LGHNT and FRNRAP. In DNA, the CDR3 is TGTGCTAGTGGTCCGTGGACGATGAAGGTCACAGATACGCAGTATTTT. It encodes CASGPWTMKVTDTQYF.

This clonotype was counted many times. The chain joins TRBV4-2 to TRBJ1-2; D perhaps matches TRBD1 (6 bases). The CDR3 is made up of 12 amino acids. The germline gives CDR1 LGHNA, CDR2 YNFKEQ. The V end was cut by 3 bases, the J end by 8 bases, with 10 bases between. The CDR3 here is CASSQGAGGYTF. The CDR3 nucleotides are TGTGCCAGCAGCCAGGGGGCCGGGGGCTACACCTTC.

Turning to this clonotype: Just one base apart from a much larger clone, this may be a read error. The chain links TRBV14 to TRBJ1-6; D possibly corresponds to TRBD1 (5 bases). The V gene's germline CDR1 is SGHDN and CDR2 FVKESK. V was cut by 6 bases and J by 9 bases, with 15 bases left in between. The CDR3 has 14 residues. In DNA, the CDR3 is TGTGCCAGCAGGCGTTCTTGGGGGGGTTCACCCCTCCACTTT. Translated: CASRRSWGGSPLHF.

This clonotype occurred a few times. Possible read error: a much larger clone is one base away. This chain joins TRBV20-1 and TRBJ1-2; D gene ambiguous. Germline V lookup: CDR1 DFQATT, CDR2 SNEGSKA (reference sequence). V was cut by 7 bases and J by 1 base, with 10 bases left in between. The CDR3 runs 12 residues. This CDR3 is CSVGPVNYGYTF. The CDR3 DNA sequence: TGCAGTGTTGGGCCGGTTAACTATGGCTACACCTTC.